The clone carrying this T cell receptor beta chain was seen a single time. V lost 2 bases and J lost 1, with 20 bases in between. CDR1 is PRHDT and CDR2 is FYEKMQ in the germline V gene (reference sequence). This CDR3 has 18 residues. The sample is drawn from a study of control samples from healthy donors and cancer patients. The assay was immunoSEQ multiplex PCR, and TCRdb's table has in-frame clones only and misses some. The table includes about 85,000 clones, 90% detected once. This rearrangement joins TRBV13 to TRBJ1-2; D unclear. Sequenced material: blood. This receptor was taken from a woman aged 18-35 years in good health. The CDR3 coding sequence is TGTGCCAGCAGCTTACAACCTAACAAGGCCGGATATAACTATGGCTACACCTTC. As protein: CASSLQPNKAGYNYGYTF.